What follows describes a single T cell receptor (beta chain). The target antigen is unknown. The sample belongs to a study of cytomegalovirus exposure and HLA in healthy donors. General study results and limits: In vitro confirmation showed three CMV-associated chains to be CMV antigen specific. In a later analysis, TCR beta V- and J-gene trimming showed a link to a missense DCLRE1C variant.

Primers for the PCR totalled 60 Vbeta and 13 Jbeta. The data were produced by immunoSEQ multiplex PCR, yet TCRdb's version contains in-frame clones alone and is incomplete. Altogether some 170,000 clones are present, more than 60% being singletons, with the ten largest covering under 3%. Trimming removed 3 bases from V and 2 bases from J; junction bases left unmatched: 9. The germline V gene has CDR1 SGDLS and CDR2 YYNGEE. CDR3 length: 16 residues. The TCR originated in a human donor in good health. Source material: PBMCs. The chain employs TRBV9 and TRBJ2-3; 7 bases are shared with TRBD1. CDR3 DNA: TGTGCCAGCAGCGCCCCGGGACAGCTCGACACAGATACGCAGTATTTT. Translating it yields CASSAPGQLDTDTQYF.